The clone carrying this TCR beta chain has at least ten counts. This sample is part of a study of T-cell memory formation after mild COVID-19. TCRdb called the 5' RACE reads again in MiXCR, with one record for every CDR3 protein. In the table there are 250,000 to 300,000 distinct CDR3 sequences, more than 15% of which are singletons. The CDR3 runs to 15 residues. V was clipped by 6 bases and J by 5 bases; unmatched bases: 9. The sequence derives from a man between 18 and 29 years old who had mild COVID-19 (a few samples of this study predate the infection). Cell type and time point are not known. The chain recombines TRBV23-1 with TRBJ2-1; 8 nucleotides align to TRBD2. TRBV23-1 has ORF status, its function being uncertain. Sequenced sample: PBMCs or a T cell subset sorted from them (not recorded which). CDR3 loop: CASSPSGGEDNEQFF. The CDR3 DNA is TGCGCCAGCAGCCCGAGCGGGGGTGAGGACAATGAGCAGTTCTTC.